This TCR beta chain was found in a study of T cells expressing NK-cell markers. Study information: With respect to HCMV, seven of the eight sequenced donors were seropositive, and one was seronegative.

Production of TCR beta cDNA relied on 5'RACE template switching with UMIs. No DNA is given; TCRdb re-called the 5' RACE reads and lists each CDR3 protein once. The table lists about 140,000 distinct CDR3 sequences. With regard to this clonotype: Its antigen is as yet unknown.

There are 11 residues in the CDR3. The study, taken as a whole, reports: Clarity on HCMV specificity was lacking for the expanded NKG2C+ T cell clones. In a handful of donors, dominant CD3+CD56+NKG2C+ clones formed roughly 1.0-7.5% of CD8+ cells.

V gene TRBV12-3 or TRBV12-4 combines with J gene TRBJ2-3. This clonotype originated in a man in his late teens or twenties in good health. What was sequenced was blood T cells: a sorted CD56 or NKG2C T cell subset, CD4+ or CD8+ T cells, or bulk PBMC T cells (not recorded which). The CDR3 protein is CASFDTHTQYF.